This T cell receptor (beta chain) stems from a study of cytomegalovirus exposure and HLA in healthy donors. Germline V gives CDR1 MDHEN, CDR2 SYDVKM. CDR3 length: 16 amino acids. The V segment lost 10 bases and the J segment 3 bases; nucleotides outside the gene matches: 15. Primers for the PCR totalled 60 Vbeta and 13 Jbeta. Sequencing was performed with immunoSEQ multiplex PCR; in TCRdb, only in-frame clones are kept and a portion is missing. The sample records approximately 160,000 clones, 70% to 90% being singletons. Of note for this clone: What it recognizes is unknown.

Study results and caveats: In a later analysis, a genetic analysis reported fewer productive-TCR N-insertions in an Asian-associated ancestry cluster than the cohort average.

This TCR was recovered from a woman aged 18 to 35 in good health and CMV-seronegative. The material sequenced was PBMCs. This chain connects TRBV28 to TRBJ2-7; the match to TRBD2 covers 10 bases. CDR3 nucleotide sequence: TGTGCCACCAACGAGTGGGCTAGCGGGAGAGGCTACGAGCAGTACTTC. This codes for CATNEWASGRGYEQYF.